The next 19 T cell receptor beta chains were all read from a single sample in a study of blood T cell repertoires in COVID-19. This table comes from immunoSEQ multiplex PCR, and its TCRdb copy is limited to in-frame clones, with some not included. The sample yields 490,000 or so clones, more than 75% seen once. The sample comprised PBMCs or T cells enriched from blood (not recorded which). The source of these receptors is a woman in her thirties or forties who had recovered from COVID-19.

This chain connects TRBV30 to TRBJ1-1; 7 bases align to TRBD1. Trimming removed 2 bases from V and 11 bases from J; junction bases left unmatched: 17. The CDR3 runs 15 residues. CDR1 and CDR2 from the germline V gene are GTSNPN and SVGIG (reference sequence). CDR3 in amino acids: CAWSTRRAGGFGAFF. The CDR3 DNA follows: TGTGCCTGGAGTACCCGAAGGGCAGGGGGATTTGGCGCTTTCTTT.

The chain combines TRBV7-2 with TRBJ1-1; D call uncertain. The germline V gene encodes CDR1 SGHTA and CDR2 FQGNSA. CDR3 length: 14 amino acids. The V and J ends lost 5 bases and 2 bases respectively, with 12 bases between them. As DNA, the CDR3 is TGTGCCAGCAGCCAAAACCCGGGAAACACTGAAGCTTTCTTT. This translates into CASSQNPGNTEAFF.

This chain links TRBV15 with TRBJ1-5; D gene uncertain. The CDR3 sequence is 14 residues long. The germline gives CDR1 LNHNV, CDR2 YYDKDF (reference sequence). V was cut by 1 base and J by 7 bases, with 11 bases left in between. This CDR3 reads CATSRVGPGQPQHF. DNA of the CDR3: TGTGCCACCAGCAGAGTTGGCCCGGGGCAGCCCCAGCATTTT. Full variable domain (rest looked up from reference TRBV15 and TRBJ1-5): DAMVIQNPRYQVTQFGKPVTLSCSQTLNHNVMYWYQQKSSQAPKLLFHYYDKDFNNEADTPDNFQSRRPNTSFCFLDIRSPGLGDTAMYLCATSRVGPGQPQHFGDGTRLSIL.

The genes are TRBV4-3 and TRBJ2-1; D is perhaps TRBD2 (5 bases). The V gene's germline CDR1 is LGHNA and CDR2 YSLEER. V lost 5 bases and J lost 2, with 16 bases in between. The CDR3 runs to 16 residues. The CDR3 sequence is CASSSQSGRPYNEQFF. In DNA, the CDR3 is TGCGCCAGCAGCTCACAAAGCGGTCGACCCTACAATGAGCAGTTCTTC.

Notes on this clone: This sample includes further DNA sequences coding for the same CDR3. This rearrangement joins TRBV28 to TRBJ2-7, with a weak D call TRBD1 (6 bases). The CDR3 extends over 13 amino acids. Germline V lookup: CDR1 MDHEN, CDR2 SYDVKM. V was shortened by 6 bases and J by 1 base, with 10 bases between the two germline ends. The CDR3 DNA is TGTGCCAGCAGCTCGGGACAATCCTACGAGCAGTACTTC. As protein: CASSSGQSYEQYF.

The chain joins TRBV3-1 (or the pseudogene TRBV3-2) to TRBJ2-1; TRBD2 matches at 7 bases. CDR1 is LGHDT and CDR2 is YNNKEL in the germline V gene (reference sequence). The CDR3 has 17 amino acids. V lost 0 bases and J lost 3; bases outside the gene matches: 8. Written as DNA, the CDR3 is TGTGCCAGCAGCCAAGATACGGCTAGCGGATTCTACAATGAGCAGTTCTTC. Its protein is CASSQDTASGFYNEQFF.

The sample holds one count of this clone. This chain joins TRBV30 and TRBJ2-2, with a weak D call TRBD1 (6 bases). Per the germline V gene, CDR1 is GTSNPN and CDR2 is SVGIG (reference sequence). V was cut by 0 bases and J by 5 bases, with 13 bases left in between. This CDR3 has 15 residues. CDR3 region: CAWSVSAGATGELFF. Written as DNA, the CDR3 is TGTGCCTGGAGTGTATCTGCAGGGGCTACCGGGGAGCTGTTTTTT.

The chain has TRBV10-3 and TRBJ1-2; D remains unclear. Germline V gene data show CDR1 as ENHRY and CDR2 as SYGVKD. V dropped 0 bases and J dropped 3 bases, with 5 bases sitting between them. This CDR3 spans 13 amino acids. The CDR3 DNA follows: TGTGCCATCAGTGAGTCTCTGTACTATGGCTACACCTTC. It encodes CAISESLYYGYTF.

The rearrangement joins TRBV18 to TRBJ2-7, with TRBD2 matching 14 bases. This CDR3 contains 16 residues. With V trimmed by 4 bases and J by 3 bases, 5 bases remained unmatched. Germline lookup yields CDR1 KGHSH and CDR2 LQKENI. The CDR3 sequence is CASSRGTSGSIYEQYF. CDR3 sequence (DNA): TGTGCCAGCTCACGAGGGACTAGCGGGAGTATCTACGAGCAGTACTTC.

This chain joins TRBV25-1 and TRBJ2-7; 7 nucleotides align to TRBD1. CDR1 and CDR2 (germline): MGHDK, SYGVNS. The CDR3 sequence is 14 residues long. The CDR3 DNA reads TGTCCCATATCCGATATGCCAGGGGGCTACGAGCAGTACTTC. Protein product: CPISDMPGGYEQYF.

The chain employs TRBV5-6 and TRBJ2-7, with a weak D call TRBD1 (6 bases). The length of the CDR3 is 13 residues. Germline loops: CDR1 SGHDT, CDR2 YYEEEE. Trimming cost V 4 bases and J 3 bases, with 11 bases left between them. The CDR3 nucleotides are TGTGCCAGCAGCAATGGACAGCACTACGAGCAGTACTTC. Protein product: CASSNGQHYEQYF.

This clone showed up just a few times. This chain connects TRBV11-2 to TRBJ1-1; the D is unclear. Trimming took off 5 bases at V and 9 bases at J, with 16 bases between the two ends. The CDR3 runs to 13 residues. CDR1 and CDR2 (germline): SGHAT, FQNNGV. The chain's CDR3 is CASSPGLPSQAFF. The CDR3 DNA is TGTGCCAGCAGCCCGGGTTTACCTTCCCAAGCTTTCTTT.

This clone appeared once. This rearrangement joins TRBV21-1 to TRBJ2-5; the D segment call TRBD2 is taken from the table without a DNA check. TRBV21-1 is labeled a pseudogene. The CDR3 is 11 amino acids. The CDR3 nucleotides read TGTGCCAGCGTCGGCCGGGTGACCCAGTACTTC. It translates to CASVGRVTQYF.

This chain connects TRBV6-1 to TRBJ2-7, with a possible D match to TRBD1 (6 bases). From germline, CDR1 is MNHNS and CDR2 SASEGT. Trimming took 3 bases from V and 3 from J, leaving 9 bases between them. The CDR3 spans 13 residues. CDR3 sequence: CASSEGQYYEQYF. The CDR3 bases are TGTGCCAGCAGTGAGGGACAATACTACGAGCAGTACTTC.

The chain is built from TRBV28 and TRBJ2-1; 11 bases align to TRBD2. CDR1 is MDHEN, CDR2 SYDVKM, per germline. This CDR3 has 17 residues. V was pared by 1 base and J by 7 bases, with 9 bases of the junction left unmatched. CDR3 region: CASSLYPSGRSMNEQFF. Here the CDR3 DNA reads TGTGCCAGCAGTTTATATCCTAGCGGGAGGTCGATGAATGAGCAGTTCTTC. The full variable domain, its missing parts supplied by reference TRBV28 and TRBJ2-1, is DVKVTQSSRYLVKRTGEKVFLECVQDMDHENMFWYRQDPGLGLRLIYFSYDVKMKEKGDIPEGYSVSREKKERFSLILESASTNQTSMYLCASSLYPSGRSMNEQFFGPGTRLTVL.

V usage is TRBV29-1 and J usage is TRBJ2-5, with 10 bases matching TRBD1. CDR3 length: 12 residues. CDR1 and CDR2 (germline): SQVTM, ANQGSEA. J was trimmed by 5 bases and V by 8 bases; bases with no gene match: 5. CDR3 in DNA: TGCAGCACAGACAGGGGGCGGGAGACCCAGTACTTC. It is translated as CSTDRGRETQYF.

V and J are TRBV12-5 and TRBJ1-2; D is perhaps TRBD1 (6 bases). The CDR3 extends over 17 amino acids. Germline CDR1 reads LGHNT; CDR2 reads FRNRAP. V gave up 5 bases and J gave up 1 base, with 20 bases separating them. The CDR3 DNA reads as TGTGCTAGTGGTATCACTCCCGCCGGGACAAGTAACTATGGCTACACCTTC. It codes for CASGITPAGTSNYGYTF. Full variable domain (missing parts from reference TRBV12-5 and TRBJ1-2): DARVTQTPRHKVTEMGQEVTMRCQPILGHNTVFWYRQTMMQGLELLAYFRNRAPLDDSGMPKDRFSAEMPDATLATLKIQPSEPRDSAVYFCASGITPAGTSNYGYTFGSGTRLTVV.

CDR3 DNA: TGCGCCAGCAGTGAGCTTATAGCGGGAGGTTGGGGGAGCACAGATACGCAGTATTTT. This translates into CASSELIAGGWGSTDTQYF. The rearrangement uses TRBV10-2 and TRBJ2-3, with 10 positions matching TRBD2. Germline-derived CDR1 and CDR2 are WSHSY and SAAADI. The V gene end was trimmed by 2 bases and the J gene end by 0 bases; junction bases not matched to a gene: 11. The CDR3 totals 19 residues.

This clone was seen more than once but under ten times. The chain combines TRBV29-1 with TRBJ1-3; no clear D gene. Trimming removed 6 bases at V and 4 bases at J, with 13 bases between. In germline, CDR1 is SQVTM, CDR2 ANQGSEA. There are 13 residues in the CDR3. The CDR3 bases are TGCAGCGTCCAACGGGTATCCGGAAACACCATATATTTT. Translated: CSVQRVSGNTIYF.